Shown below are 14 T cell receptor beta chains from a single sample sequenced in a study of cytomegalovirus exposure and HLA in healthy donors. Primers: 60 Vbeta forward and 13 Jbeta reverse. Assay used: immunoSEQ multiplex PCR; TCRdb lists only in-frame clones, some missing. Among about 82,000 clones listed, around 10% were seen once. Sample: PBMCs. These receptors all stem from a man aged 55 to 70 in good health and CMV-seropositive.

The genes are TRBV4-1 and TRBJ1-1; no definite D call. Germline V gives CDR1 MGHRA, CDR2 YSYEKL. The V gene lost 4 bases and the J gene lost 14 bases, with 17 bases spanning the gap. This CDR3 is 12 amino acids long. The CDR3 nucleotides read TGCGCCAGCAGCCTCTCGGTCCGCGGGTTATTCTTT. Translation gives CASSLSVRGLFF.

The chain couples TRBV11-3 to TRBJ2-1; 7 bases map to TRBD2. The V segment lost 4 bases and the J segment 8 bases; nucleotides outside the gene matches: 11. The CDR3 covers 15 residues. Germline CDR1 SGHNT, CDR2 YENEEA. In DNA form, the CDR3 reads TGTGCCAGCAGCTCCGGACTAGGCGGGCTGGATGAGCAGTTCTTC. Protein product: CASSSGLGGLDEQFF.

In its sample, this clone was seen a few times. V and J are TRBV10-3 and TRBJ1-1, with 7 nucleotides matching TRBD1. From germline, CDR1 is ENHRY and CDR2 SYGVKD. The CDR3 length is 15 residues. Trimming at V came to 10 bases and at J to 0 bases, leaving 11 bases not matched to a gene. CDR3 in amino acids: CATSQDRTMNTEAFF. The CDR3, as DNA: TGTGCCACCTCCCAGGACAGGACCATGAACACTGAAGCTTTCTTT.

The V call is TRBV12-2, the J call TRBJ2-7; the table's D call TRBD1 went unverified against the DNA. TRBV12-2 counts as a pseudogene. The length of the CDR3 is 15 residues. The CDR3 DNA reads TGTGCAAGTCGCTCCGACGACAGCCGCCTTCACGAGCAGTACGTC. Protein: CASRSDDSRLHEQYV.

The chain is built from TRBV15 and TRBJ1-5, with a tentative D call TRBD1 (6 bases). The CDR3 consists of 17 residues. The V end was cut by 0 bases, the J end by 3 bases, with 15 bases between. The V gene's germline CDR1 is LNHNV and CDR2 YYDKDF (reference sequence). The CDR3 region is CATSRDHPGAANQPQHF. The DNA of the CDR3 is TGTGCCACCAGCAGAGATCACCCAGGGGCGGCCAATCAGCCCCAGCATTTT.

This clone was detected a few times. The chain carries TRBV7-9 and TRBJ1-1; 7 nucleotides line up with TRBD1. The V gene's germline CDR1 is SEHNR and CDR2 FQNEAQ (reference sequence). The CDR3 length is 15 residues. The V and J ends lost 5 bases and 2 bases, in that order; junction bases with no gene match: 8. This CDR3 reads CASSIARGGNTEAFF. The DNA for the CDR3 is TGTGCCAGCAGCATTGCTCGAGGGGGCAACACTGAAGCTTTCTTT.

In this sample, this clone turned up a few times. This chain connects TRBV19 to TRBJ2-7; 7 bases line up with TRBD2. V gave up 7 bases and J gave up 6 bases; unmatched junction bases: 9. The CDR3 contains 13 residues. Germline V gives CDR1 LNHDA, CDR2 SQIVND (reference sequence). CDR3 residues: CASIGGGPGEQYF. The DNA for the CDR3 is TGTGCCAGTATTGGGGGAGGGCCGGGCGAGCAGTACTTC.

This clone showed up just a few times. The V gene is TRBV6-1, the J gene TRBJ1-6; 7 bases map to TRBD1. Looked up from germline, CDR1 is MNHNS and CDR2 is SASEGT. The junction had 10 bases not matched to a gene; V was cut back by 6 bases and J by 8 bases. This CDR3 is built from 15 residues. CDR3 nucleotides: TGTGCCAGCAGACTCGATTCAGGGGGATATTCACCCCTCCACTTT. Amino acids: CASRLDSGGYSPLHF.

This chain connects TRBV6-1 to TRBJ2-2; 7 bases match TRBD2. The CDR3 runs 15 residues. V shed 6 bases, J shed 4 bases, and the junction held 8 bases outside the gene matches. Per germline, CDR1 MNHNS and CDR2 SASEGT. In nucleotides, the CDR3 is TGTGCCAGCAGGGGGCAGGGAGGGAGCACCGGGGAGCTGTTTTTT. Translation gives CASRGQGGSTGELFF.

The chain joins TRBV6-5 to TRBJ2-1; D call uncertain. V was trimmed by 7 bases and J by 4 bases, leaving 11 bases between them. Per germline, CDR1 MNHEY and CDR2 SVGAGI. There are 13 residues in the CDR3. CDR3 sequence (DNA): TGTGCCAGCACACCGGAGAATTACAATGAGCAGTTCTTC. It specifies CASTPENYNEQFF.

The gene calls are TRBV6-1 and TRBJ2-1; 9 bases line up with TRBD2. The germline gives CDR1 MNHNS, CDR2 SASEGT. Trimming at V came to 6 bases and at J to 8 bases, leaving 5 bases not matched to a gene. This CDR3 comprises 13 residues. The CDR3 loop is CASRLAGRDEQFF. In nucleotides, the CDR3 is TGTGCCAGCAGGCTAGCGGGAAGAGATGAGCAGTTCTTC.

The J gene is TRBJ2-7, the V gene TRBV9; D may be TRBD2 (6 bases). V shed 1 base and J shed 2 bases, with 13 bases lying between them. The CDR3 extends over 15 amino acids. The germline CDR1 and CDR2 sequences are SGDLS and YYNGEE. CDR3 nucleotide sequence: TGTGCCAGCAGCGTACAGGCGGGACCGGCCTACGAGCAGTACTTC. Translating gives CASSVQAGPAYEQYF.

This clone was counted between two and nine times. V is TRBV2 and J is TRBJ2-1; 12 bases are a match to TRBD2. The CDR3 totals 18 residues. J lost 5 bases, V lost 0 bases, and 8 bases had no gene match. Per the germline V gene, CDR1 is SNHLY and CDR2 is FYNNEI. CDR3 sequence: CASSEALGLAGSDNEQFF. As DNA, the CDR3 is TGTGCCAGCAGTGAAGCGCTTGGACTAGCGGGATCCGACAATGAGCAGTTCTTC.

This clone was seen only a few times. The V and J genes are TRBV25-1 and TRBJ2-4; TRBD2 matches at 7 bases. Germline V CDR1 and CDR2: MGHDK, SYGVNS. The CDR3 loop spans 12 amino acids. Unmatched junction bases numbered 3, after V lost 7 bases and J lost 6 bases. CDR3 protein: CASTSSGNIQYF. The CDR3, as DNA: TGTGCCAGCACTTCTAGCGGAAACATTCAGTACTTC.